This TCR beta chain was documented in a study of blood T cells in healthy people across ages. Next came a second PCR, run for about 6 to 11 cycles, which used a sample-barcoded 5' primer along with a J-beta primer mix. A single record per CDR3 protein comes from TCRdb applying MiXCR to the 5' RACE reads. This sample carries approximately 830,000 distinct CDR3 sequences, 55% to 65% of them seen once, and the ten largest clones take 25% to 30%. Study-wide findings and caveats: Roughly linearly, TCR beta diversity per million T cells fell as age increased. Versus aged donors, long-lived donors had higher diversity and more naive CD4+ cells.

The CDR3 has 13 amino acids. V lost 6 bases and J lost 2; bases outside the gene matches: 4. Germline V lookup: CDR1 SQVTM, CDR2 ANQGSEA. This clonotype occurred a few times. No antigen is known for it. This rearrangement joins TRBV29-1 to TRBJ1-2; 9 nucleotides line up with TRBD1. This TCR derives from a man aged 25 to 40 in good health. Sequencing used blood. The chain's CDR3 is CSVGDRENYGYTF. The CDR3 nucleotides read TGCAGCGTGGGGGACAGGGAGAACTATGGCTACACCTTC. Based on the CDR3 plus reference TRBV29-1 and TRBJ1-2, the full variable domain is SAVISQKPSRDICQRGTSLTIQCQVDSQVTMMFWYRQQPGQSLTLIATANQGSEATYESGFVIDKFPISRPNLTFSTLTVSNMSPEDSSIYLCSVGDRENYGYTFGSGTRLTVV.